The 29 T cell receptor beta chains reported below all come from one sample, sequenced in a study of blood T cell repertoires in COVID-19. The data were produced by immunoSEQ multiplex PCR, yet TCRdb's version contains in-frame clones alone and is incomplete. The sample gives around 300,000 clones, about nine tenths of which show up once; 1% is in the top ten. Material: peripheral blood. The receptors shown here come from a man in his fifties with active or convalescent COVID-19.

The chain employs TRBV30 and TRBJ1-1; 8 bases map to TRBD1. Trimming removed 8 bases from V and 2 bases from J; junction bases left unmatched: 7. The CDR3 totals 13 residues. Germline V CDR1 and CDR2: GTSNPN, SVGIG (reference sequence). The CDR3 DNA is TGTGCCAGAAAGGGACAGGCTAACACTGAAGCTTTCTTT. Residues: CARKGQANTEAFF.

This chain joins TRBV20-1 and TRBJ1-2; the D is unclear. Looked up from germline, CDR1 is DFQATT and CDR2 is SNEGSKA (reference sequence). V was clipped by 3 bases and J by 4 bases, with 27 bases between them. The CDR3 is made up of 18 amino acids. The DNA for the CDR3 is TGCAGTGCTAGTAGGTCGGGCGGGCCCCTAATCTGGGGCTATGGCTACACCTTC. It encodes CSASRSGGPLIWGYGYTF.

V and J are TRBV6-1 and TRBJ1-1; D ambiguous. Germline V gene data show CDR1 as MNHNS and CDR2 as SASEGT. Trimming removed 0 bases from V and 0 bases from J, with 5 bases in between. The CDR3 totals 14 residues. This CDR3 reads CASSEARMNTEAFF. CDR3 DNA: TGTGCCAGCAGTGAAGCCAGGATGAACACTGAAGCTTTCTTT.

The rearrangement uses TRBV6-5 and TRBJ1-1; no clear D. The germline gives CDR1 MNHEY, CDR2 SVGAGI. The CDR3 spans 12 residues. Between the trimmed V and J ends, which lost 2 bases and 8 bases, there was a span of 9 bases. CDR3 nucleotides: TGTGCCAGCAGTTACCCTTCACACGAAGCTTTCTTT. This sequence encodes CASSYPSHEAFF.

The V and J genes are TRBV19 and TRBJ2-3, with TRBD1 identical over 8 bases. Trimming cost V 4 bases and J 1 base; bases outside gene matches: 4. Looked up from germline, CDR1 is LNHDA and CDR2 is SQIVND (reference sequence). The CDR3 consists of 15 residues. The chain's CDR3 is CASSRDRTRTDTQYF. CDR3 bases: TGTGCCAGTAGTAGGGACAGGACGCGCACAGATACGCAGTATTTT.

V usage is TRBV2 and J usage is TRBJ2-5; 7 nucleotides align to TRBD1. Per the germline V gene, CDR1 is SNHLY and CDR2 is FYNNEI. The CDR3 sequence is 13 residues long. The ends lost 6 bases at V and 7 bases at J; junction bases unmatched: 8. The CDR3 DNA follows: TGTGCCAGCAGATATGACAGGGTTGCGACCCAGTACTTC. Amino acids: CASRYDRVATQYF.

This chain's CDR3 is CASSEGLLDNSPLHF. The CDR3 coding sequence is TGTGCCAGCAGTGAAGGACTGTTAGATAATTCACCCCTCCACTTT. V is TRBV6-1 and J is TRBJ1-6; D is ambiguous. The CDR3 spans 15 residues. Germline V gene sequence: CDR1 MNHNS, CDR2 SASEGT. Trimming took 1 base from V and 5 from J, leaving 9 bases between them.

This clone was detected only once. This chain links TRBV18 with TRBJ2-7; D gene unclear. V was trimmed by 4 bases and J by 4 bases, leaving 11 bases between them. The CDR3 consists of 13 residues. Germline values: CDR1 KGHSH, CDR2 LQKENI. The CDR3 loop reads CASSQTGVYEQYF. Written as DNA, the CDR3 is TGTGCCAGCTCACAGACTGGAGTATACGAGCAGTACTTC.

The chain uses TRBV27 and TRBJ1-2, with D possibly being TRBD1 (5 bases). The germline gives CDR1 MNHEY, CDR2 SMNVEV (reference sequence). V lost 6 bases and J lost 5, with 13 bases in between. The CDR3 contains 13 residues. DNA of the CDR3: TGTGCCAGCAGCCTTTACAGGACGTATGGCTACACCTTC. This gives the protein CASSLYRTYGYTF.

The chain links TRBV28 to TRBJ2-3; 7 bases map to TRBD1. CDR1 is MDHEN, CDR2 SYDVKM, per germline. This CDR3 has 16 amino acids. V was clipped by 6 bases and J by 1 base; unmatched bases: 10. The CDR3 DNA follows: TGTGCCAGCAGCACCCTAGGGGGCGAGGGCACAGATACGCAGTATTTT. Translation: CASSTLGGEGTDTQYF.

This chain joins TRBV28 and TRBJ1-4; TRBD1 is a possible D gene (5 bases). The V end lost 5 bases, the J end lost 4 bases, and 11 bases lay between the germline ends. CDR3 size: 14 residues. The V gene's germline CDR1 is MDHEN and CDR2 SYDVKM. The chain's CDR3 is CASSPQGYNEKLFF. For the CDR3, the DNA is TGTGCCAGCAGTCCCCAGGGATATAATGAAAAACTGTTTTTT. The whole variable domain, filled in from reference TRBV28 and TRBJ1-4, reads DVKVTQSSRYLVKRTGEKVFLECVQDMDHENMFWYRQDPGLGLRLIYFSYDVKMKEKGDIPEGYSVSREKKERFSLILESASTNQTSMYLCASSPQGYNEKLFFGSGTQLSVL.

The V gene is TRBV18, the J gene TRBJ2-2, with D unclear. V was clipped by 1 base and J by 7 bases, with 10 bases between them. The CDR3 spans 14 residues. Germline V gene data show CDR1 as KGHSH and CDR2 as LQKENI. CDR3 DNA sequence: TGTGCCAGCTCACCACTAAATATCGGCGGGGAGCTGTTTTTT. It codes for CASSPLNIGGELFF. The whole variable domain, remainder taken from reference TRBV18 and TRBJ2-2, is NAGVMQNPRHLVRRRGQEARLRCSPMKGHSHVYWYRQLPEEGLKFMVYLQKENIIDESGMPKERFSAEFPKEGPSILRIQQVVRGDSAAYFCASSPLNIGGELFFGEGSRLTVL.

This sequence joins TRBV7-2 and TRBJ2-7; 9 bases fit TRBD1. Germline CDR1 and CDR2: SGHTA and FQGNSA. V dropped 5 bases and J dropped 7; count of bases not matched to a gene: 15. The CDR3 has 16 residues. The CDR3 sequence: CASSPGTGQPLKEQYF. Written as DNA, the CDR3 is TGTGCCAGCAGCCCGGGGACAGGGCAGCCCCTTAAGGAGCAGTACTTC.

V gene TRBV28 combines with J gene TRBJ1-4, with D unresolved. The CDR3 contains 15 residues. Germline V gene sequence: CDR1 MDHEN, CDR2 SYDVKM. Trimming took 4 bases from V and 8 from J, leaving 17 bases between them. The CDR3 here is CASSSDLAGKEKLFF. The CDR3 nucleotides read TGTGCCAGCAGTTCGGACCTAGCTGGGAAGGAAAAACTGTTTTTT.

The chain links TRBV24-1 to TRBJ2-3, with 8 bases matching TRBD1. Germline V gene data show CDR1 as KGHDR and CDR2 as SFDVKD. V lost 9 bases to trimming and J lost 2 bases; unmatched junction nucleotides: 9. This CDR3 comprises 15 residues. CDR3 nucleotide sequence: TGTGCCACCGCTGGCGGGACAGGTACCACAGATACGCAGTATTTT. As protein: CATAGGTGTTDTQYF.

The chain combines TRBV6-6 with TRBJ1-1, with D unresolved. The germline gives CDR1 MNHNY, CDR2 SVGAGI (reference sequence). The CDR3 runs to 14 residues. Trimming took 8 bases from V and 3 from J, leaving 16 bases between them. In DNA form, the CDR3 reads TGTGCCAGCGACCTCAGGAATACGGACACTGAAGCTTTCTTT. This codes for CASDLRNTDTEAFF.

J is TRBJ2-5 and V is TRBV19, with unresolved D. This CDR3 is built from 13 residues. The V gene lost 3 bases and the J gene lost 0 bases, with 5 bases spanning the gap. Germline-derived CDR1 and CDR2 are LNHDA and SQIVND (reference sequence). This CDR3 is CASSMADQETQYF. The CDR3 DNA is TGTGCCAGTAGTATGGCCGACCAAGAGACCCAGTACTTC.

J is TRBJ1-2 and V is TRBV3-1 (or the pseudogene TRBV3-2); 10 bases are a match to TRBD1. This CDR3 comprises 16 residues. Germline V gene lookup returns CDR1 LGHDT and CDR2 YNNKEL (reference sequence). Trimming removed 6 bases from V and 2 bases from J; junction bases left unmatched: 9. CDR3 loop: CASRPRRDRGNYGYTF. CDR3 nucleotide sequence: TGTGCCAGCAGACCGCGCCGGGACAGGGGAAACTATGGCTACACCTTC.

The chain combines TRBV27 with TRBJ1-5; D is unresolved. V was trimmed by 5 bases and J by 5 bases, leaving 13 bases between them. Germline V lookup: CDR1 MNHEY, CDR2 SMNVEV (reference sequence). The CDR3 length is 14 residues. As DNA, the CDR3 is TGTGCCAGCAGTGTCGCCGGTGCGGATCAGCCCCAGCATTTT. Translating it yields CASSVAGADQPQHF.

The J gene is TRBJ2-3, the V gene TRBV7-3; D possibly corresponds to TRBD1 (6 bases). Germline CDR1 reads SGHTA; CDR2 reads FQGTGA. Trimming pared 5 bases from V and 1 base from J, leaving 10 bases between. The CDR3 has 14 residues. DNA for the CDR3: TGTGCCAGCAGCCTTAAGGGGGGCACAGATACGCAGTATTTT. As protein: CASSLKGGTDTQYF.

The V gene is TRBV19, the J gene TRBJ2-3; perhaps TRBD1 as D (5 bases). CDR3 size: 14 residues. Trimming stripped 4 bases from V and 2 bases from J, with 10 bases between. Looked up from germline, CDR1 is LNHDA and CDR2 is SQIVND (reference sequence). The CDR3 DNA is TGTGCCAGTAGTAAAGGGGTAACCACAGATACGCAGTATTTT. Translation: CASSKGVTTDTQYF.

The rearrangement uses TRBV10-3 and TRBJ1-5; TRBD1 matches 7 bases. The CDR3 runs to 13 residues. CDR1 ENHRY and CDR2 SYGVKD come from the germline V gene. V was pared by 7 bases and J by 3 bases, with 3 bases of the junction left unmatched. CDR3 in amino acids: CAIKGQLNQPQHF. DNA of the CDR3: TGTGCCATCAAGGGACAGCTCAATCAGCCCCAGCATTTT.

The chain recombines TRBV3-1 (or the pseudogene TRBV3-2) with TRBJ2-7; a possible D gene is TRBD1 (6 bases). Trimming pared 4 bases from V and 4 bases from J, leaving 11 bases between. The germline gives CDR1 LGHDT, CDR2 YNNKEL (reference sequence). This CDR3 region has 13 residues. CDR3 coding DNA: TGTGCCAGCAGCCCCCAGACAGGTTACGAGCAGTACTTC. Its protein product is CASSPQTGYEQYF.

This clone came up a few times. The CDR3 DNA sequence: TGTGCCAGCAGAGACAGGGGTATGAACACTGAAGCTTTCTTT. This codes for CASRDRGMNTEAFF. The chain couples TRBV6-5 to TRBJ1-1, with 8 bases that match TRBD1. The CDR3 has 14 amino acids. V lost 6 bases and J lost 0; bases outside the gene matches: 3. The germline CDR1 and CDR2 sequences are MNHEY and SVGAGI.

The chain employs TRBV18 and TRBJ2-7, with 13 bases that match TRBD2. The CDR3 is made up of 18 amino acids. V lost 1 base and J lost 6; bases outside the gene matches: 12. Germline CDR1 reads KGHSH; CDR2 reads LQKENI. The CDR3 DNA follows: TGTGCCAGCTCACCACGGACTAGCGGGGGCTCGCAGGGGGGCGAGCAGTACTTC. Its protein product is CASSPRTSGGSQGGEQYF.

The rearrangement uses TRBV28 and TRBJ1-2, with 9 bases matching TRBD1. The CDR3 contains 15 residues. Trimming at V came to 5 bases and at J to 2 bases, leaving 6 bases not matched to a gene. CDR1 and CDR2 (germline): MDHEN, SYDVKM. CDR3 in DNA: TGTGCCAGCAGTGATACAGGGGGCTTAAACTATGGCTACACCTTC. It is translated as CASSDTGGLNYGYTF.

V usage is TRBV9 and J usage is TRBJ2-2; 8 positions match TRBD2. CDR1 SGDLS and CDR2 YYNGEE come from the germline V gene. CDR3 size: 16 residues. V was clipped by 0 bases and J by 3 bases; unmatched bases: 4. CDR3 DNA sequence: TGTGCCAGCAGCGTAGAACTAGCGGAGGACACCGGGGAGCTGTTTTTT. Translated: CASSVELAEDTGELFF.

This clone was detected only a few times. This chain joins TRBV6-6 and TRBJ1-4; 9 positions agree with TRBD1. The CDR3 totals 15 residues. The V and J ends lost 5 bases and 3 bases, in that order; junction bases with no gene match: 4. Looked up from germline, CDR1 is MNHNY and CDR2 is SVGAGI (reference sequence). The CDR3, as DNA: TGTGCCAGCAGTCGCAGACAGGGGGCTAATGAAAAACTGTTTTTT. It yields the protein CASSRRQGANEKLFF.

The V call is TRBV19, the J call TRBJ1-5; maybe TRBD1 (6 bases). V gave up 4 bases and J gave up 0 bases, with 10 bases separating them. Germline V gives CDR1 LNHDA, CDR2 SQIVND (reference sequence). The CDR3 runs to 15 residues. As DNA, the CDR3 is TGTGCCAGTAGTAGGGGGGGCCTTAGCAATCAGCCCCAGCATTTT. Its translation: CASSRGGLSNQPQHF.